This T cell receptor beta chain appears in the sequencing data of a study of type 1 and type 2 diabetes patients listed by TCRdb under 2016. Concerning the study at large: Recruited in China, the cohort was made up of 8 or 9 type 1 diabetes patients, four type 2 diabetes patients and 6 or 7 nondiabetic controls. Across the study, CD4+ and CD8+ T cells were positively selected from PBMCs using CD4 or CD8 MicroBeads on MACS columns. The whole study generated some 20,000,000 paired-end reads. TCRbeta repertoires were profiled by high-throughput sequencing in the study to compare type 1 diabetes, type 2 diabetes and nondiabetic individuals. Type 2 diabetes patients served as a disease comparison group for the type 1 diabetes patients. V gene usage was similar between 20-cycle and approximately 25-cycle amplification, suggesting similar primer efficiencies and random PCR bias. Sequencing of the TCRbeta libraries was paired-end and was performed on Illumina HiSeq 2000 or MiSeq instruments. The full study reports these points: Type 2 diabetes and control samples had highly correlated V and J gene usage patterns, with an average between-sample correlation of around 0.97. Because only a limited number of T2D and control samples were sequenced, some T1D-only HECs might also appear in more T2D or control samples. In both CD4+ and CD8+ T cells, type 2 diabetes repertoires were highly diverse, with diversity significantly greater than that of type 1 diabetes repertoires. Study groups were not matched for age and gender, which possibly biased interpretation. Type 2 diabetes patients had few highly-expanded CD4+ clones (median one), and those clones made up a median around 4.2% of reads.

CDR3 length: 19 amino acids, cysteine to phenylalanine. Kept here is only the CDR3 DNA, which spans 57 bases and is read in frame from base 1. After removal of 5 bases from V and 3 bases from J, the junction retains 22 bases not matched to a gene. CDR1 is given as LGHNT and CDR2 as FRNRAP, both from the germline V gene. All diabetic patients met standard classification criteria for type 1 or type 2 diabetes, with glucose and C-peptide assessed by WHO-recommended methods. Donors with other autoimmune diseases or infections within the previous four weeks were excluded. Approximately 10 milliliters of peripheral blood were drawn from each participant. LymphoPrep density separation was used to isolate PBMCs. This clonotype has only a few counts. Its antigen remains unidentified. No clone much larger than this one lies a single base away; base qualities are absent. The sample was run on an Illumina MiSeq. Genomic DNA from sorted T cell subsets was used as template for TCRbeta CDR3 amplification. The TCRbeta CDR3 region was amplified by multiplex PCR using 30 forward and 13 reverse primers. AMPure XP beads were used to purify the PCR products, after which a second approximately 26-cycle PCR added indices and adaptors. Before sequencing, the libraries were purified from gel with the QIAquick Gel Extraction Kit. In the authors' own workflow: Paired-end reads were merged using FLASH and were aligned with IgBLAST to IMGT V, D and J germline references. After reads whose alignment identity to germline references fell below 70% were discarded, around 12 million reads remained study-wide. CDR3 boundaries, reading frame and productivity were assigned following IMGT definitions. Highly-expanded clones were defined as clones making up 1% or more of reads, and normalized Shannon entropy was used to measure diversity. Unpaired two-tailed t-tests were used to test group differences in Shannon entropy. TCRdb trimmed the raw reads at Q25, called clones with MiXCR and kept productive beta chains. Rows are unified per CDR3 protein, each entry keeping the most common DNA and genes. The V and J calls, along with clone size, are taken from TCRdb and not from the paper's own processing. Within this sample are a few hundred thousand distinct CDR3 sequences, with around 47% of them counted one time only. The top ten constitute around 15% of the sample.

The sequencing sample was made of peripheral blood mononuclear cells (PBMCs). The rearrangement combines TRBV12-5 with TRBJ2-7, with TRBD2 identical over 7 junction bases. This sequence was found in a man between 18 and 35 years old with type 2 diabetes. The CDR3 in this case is CASGNNRDYSSTGDYEQYF. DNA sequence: TGTGCTAGTGGTAACAACCGGGACTACAGTTCGACGGGAGACTACGAGCAGTACTTC.